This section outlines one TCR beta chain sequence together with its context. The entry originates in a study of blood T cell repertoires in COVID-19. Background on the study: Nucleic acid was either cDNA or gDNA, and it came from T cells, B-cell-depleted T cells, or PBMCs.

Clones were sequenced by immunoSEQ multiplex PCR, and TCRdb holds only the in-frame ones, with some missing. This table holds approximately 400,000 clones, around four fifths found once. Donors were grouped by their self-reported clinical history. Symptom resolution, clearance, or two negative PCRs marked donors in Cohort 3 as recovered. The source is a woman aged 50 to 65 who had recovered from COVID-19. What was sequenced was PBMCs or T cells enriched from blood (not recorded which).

CDR3 protein: CASSVEASGLREQYF. For the CDR3, the DNA is TGTGCCAGCAGCGTAGAGGCTAGCGGCCTACGGGAGCAGTACTTC. The chain combines TRBV9 with TRBJ2-7, with 7 positions matching TRBD2. V shed 0 bases and J 7 bases; nucleotides not matched to a gene: 10. Germline CDR1 and CDR2: SGDLS and YYNGEE. The CDR3 sequence is 15 residues long.